The next 27 T cell receptor beta chains were all read from a single sample in a study of OX40 agonist ivuxolimab in advanced cancers. Generated by immunoSEQ multiplex PCR, the TCRdb table keeps only in-frame clones and is missing some. Of 65,000 to 80,000 clones listed, about 84% were seen once; the top ten hold around 0.51%. The sequences come from CD4+ or CD8+ T cells sorted from blood, collected in a trial of the OX40 agonist ivuxolimab. These TCRs come from an adult with an advanced solid tumor such as melanoma, head and neck, liver or kidney cancer.

V usage is TRBV29-1 and J usage is TRBJ2-6, with D perhaps matching TRBD1 or TRBD2 (5 bases each). Germline V gene sequence: CDR1 SQVTM, CDR2 ANQGSEA. This CDR3 has 13 amino acids. The CDR3 reads CIIGTPGANVLTF. CDR3 in DNA: TGCATTATCGGGACGCCTGGGGCCAACGTCCTGACTTTC.

As to this clone: The sample carries other DNA sequences with the same CDR3. This sequence joins TRBV7-9 and TRBJ1-1; the match to TRBD1 covers 9 bases. Germline V gene lookup returns CDR1 SEHNR and CDR2 FQNEAQ (reference sequence). The CDR3 spans 14 residues. Unmatched junction bases numbered 2, after V lost 5 bases and J lost 1 base. The CDR3 here is CASSLGQGNTEAFF. The CDR3, as DNA: TGTGCCAGCAGCCTGGGACAGGGGAACACTGAAGCTTTCTTT.

This clone was counted only a few times. V gene TRBV7-9 combines with J gene TRBJ2-7; 8 bases line up with TRBD2. The CDR3 sequence is 17 residues long. Looked up from germline, CDR1 is SEHNR and CDR2 is FQNEAQ (reference sequence). With 5 bases clipped from V and 9 bases from J, the junction kept 21 bases outside the gene matches. The CDR3 loop reads CASSPPLRLATPVGQYF. The CDR3, as DNA: TGTGCCAGCAGCCCTCCCCTCCGACTAGCGACTCCCGTTGGGCAGTACTTC.

The chain employs TRBV6-5 and TRBJ2-2; D ambiguous. Germline V gene data show CDR1 as MNHEY and CDR2 as SVGAGI. The CDR3 extends over 14 amino acids. V lost 0 bases, J lost 7 bases, and 9 bases lay in between. CDR3 amino acids: CASSYSMSVGELFF. For the CDR3, the DNA is TGTGCCAGCAGTTACTCGATGTCGGTCGGGGAGCTGTTTTTT.

The genes are TRBV19 and TRBJ2-2, with D possibly matching TRBD1 (5 bases). This CDR3 has 15 amino acids. Looked up from germline, CDR1 is LNHDA and CDR2 is SQIVND (reference sequence). V was shortened by 4 bases and J by 0 bases, with 9 bases between the two germline ends. In nucleotides, the CDR3 is TGTGCCAGTAGTAAAGGGGTCGCGAACACCGGGGAGCTGTTTTTT. Translation: CASSKGVANTGELFF.

The rearrangement uses TRBV9 and TRBJ1-6; D is undetermined. Germline V lookup: CDR1 SGDLS, CDR2 YYNGEE. The ends were cut back, 2 bases at V and 0 bases at J, with 6 bases in the middle. The CDR3 is 15 amino acids. The DNA for the CDR3 is TGTGCCAGCAGCGTTACGGACTCCTATAATTCACCCCTCCACTTT. This encodes CASSVTDSYNSPLHF.

The chain links TRBV4-1 to TRBJ1-4, with D possibly being TRBD1 (5 bases). V was shortened by 5 bases and J by 10 bases, with 20 bases between the two germline ends. Germline V gene sequence: CDR1 MGHRA, CDR2 YSYEKL. This CDR3 has 15 amino acids. CDR3 sequence (DNA): TGCGCCAGCAGCTTTCCGGGACGAGCCCTCGGAAAACTGTTTTTT. Translation: CASSFPGRALGKLFF.

The genes are TRBV19 and TRBJ2-3; 10 bases match TRBD2. J lost 0 bases, V lost 6 bases, and 3 bases had no gene match. The germline gives CDR1 LNHDA, CDR2 SQIVND (reference sequence). The CDR3 sequence is 15 residues long. The CDR3 region is CASRGLAASTDTQYF. The CDR3 DNA is TGTGCCAGTAGAGGACTAGCGGCTAGCACAGATACGCAGTATTTT.

This chain joins TRBV5-5 and TRBJ2-7; 7 positions agree with TRBD1. Germline CDR1 is SGHKS and CDR2 is YYEKEE (reference sequence). The CDR3 loop spans 15 amino acids. Germline trimming cut 4 bases from V and 1 base from J; bases unmatched to any gene: 8. The CDR3: CASSLGTDLSYEQYF. CDR3 bases: TGTGCCAGCAGCCTCGGGACAGACTTATCCTACGAGCAGTACTTC.

V and J are TRBV5-4 and TRBJ1-5; a possible D gene is TRBD1 (6 bases). Germline CDR1 SGHNT, CDR2 YYREEE (reference sequence). This CDR3 is 12 amino acids long. V lost 5 bases to trimming and J lost 6 bases, with 9 bases between them. The CDR3 is CASSQQGQPQHF. CDR3 sequence (DNA): TGTGCCAGCAGTCAACAGGGTCAGCCCCAGCATTTT.

CDR3 sequence (DNA): TGTGCCAGCAGCTTGGGGGGCGAAGACGAGCAGTACTTC. This encodes CASSLGGEDEQYF. V gene TRBV5-8 combines with J gene TRBJ2-7; perhaps TRBD1 as D (5 bases). The CDR3 sequence is 13 residues long. Per germline, CDR1 SGHTS and CDR2 YDEGEE. V lost 0 bases and J lost 5, with 9 bases in between.

The rearrangement joins TRBV7-2 to TRBJ2-2, with a possible D match to TRBD1 (6 bases). Germline-derived CDR1 and CDR2 are SGHTA and FQGNSA. This CDR3 is built from 15 residues. Between the trimmed V and J ends, which lost 5 bases and 4 bases, there was a span of 14 bases. CDR3 nucleotides: TGTGCCAGCAGCCCACAGGGTCGGGGCACCGGGGAGCTGTTTTTT. This codes for CASSPQGRGTGELFF.

Notes on this clone: The sample carries other DNA sequences with the same CDR3. This chain connects TRBV27 to TRBJ2-7; D unclear. V lost 6 bases, J lost 2 bases, and 14 bases lay in between. In germline, CDR1 is MNHEY, CDR2 SMNVEV (reference sequence). The CDR3 loop spans 14 amino acids. As DNA, the CDR3 is TGTGCCAGCAGCCCCCTCACAGAGACCTACGAGCAGTACTTC. Its translation: CASSPLTETYEQYF.

The V and J genes are TRBV6-6 and TRBJ1-5, with TRBD1 identical over 7 bases. The germline V gene has CDR1 MNHNY and CDR2 SVGAGI (reference sequence). The CDR3 is made up of 15 amino acids. J gave up 0 bases and V 4 bases, and 3 bases lay outside the gene matches. CDR3 sequence (DNA): TGTGCCAGCAGTTCTGGACAGGTTAGCAATCAGCCCCAGCATTTT. As protein: CASSSGQVSNQPQHF.

This rearrangement joins TRBV5-1 to TRBJ2-7, with 10 bases matching TRBD1. The J segment lost 0 bases and the V segment lost 5 bases, leaving 8 bases of the junction unmatched. Germline CDR1 SGHRS, CDR2 YFSETQ. The CDR3 sequence is 16 residues long. The CDR3 DNA sequence: TGCGCCAGCAGGGATATTAGACAGGGGGCCTCCTACGAGCAGTACTTC. It encodes CASRDIRQGASYEQYF.

This clone came up a few times. CDR3 sequence (DNA): TGTGCCAGCAGTAGCGACAATCAGCCCCAGCATTTT. As protein: CASSSDNQPQHF. The chain recombines TRBV6-1 with TRBJ1-5, with D uncertain. The CDR3 totals 12 residues. With 5 bases removed from V and 3 bases from J, the gap between germline ends came to 5 bases. Germline V gene sequence: CDR1 MNHNS, CDR2 SASEGT.

The chain carries TRBV9 and TRBJ2-2; 11 bases are a match to TRBD2. V gave up 0 bases and J gave up 4 bases; unmatched junction bases: 8. Germline loops: CDR1 SGDLS, CDR2 YYNGEE. The length of the CDR3 is 18 residues. The CDR3 DNA is TGTGCCAGCAGCGTAGGACTAGCGGGAAGATATGGCACCGGGGAGCTGTTTTTT. Translating it yields CASSVGLAGRYGTGELFF.

The chain recombines TRBV5-1 with TRBJ2-4; tentative D call: TRBD2 (5 bases). Germline V gene lookup returns CDR1 SGHRS and CDR2 YFSETQ. The CDR3 extends over 14 amino acids. Between the trimmed V and J ends, which lost 0 bases and 6 bases, there was a span of 10 bases. In DNA, the CDR3 is TGCGCCAGCAGCTTGGGAGCGGAGAGAAACATTCAGTACTTC. This gives the protein CASSLGAERNIQYF.

This clone appeared once. The chain links TRBV6-5 to TRBJ2-1; 10 nucleotides agree with TRBD2. Germline V gene sequence: CDR1 MNHEY, CDR2 SVGAGI. This CDR3 has 15 amino acids. V was clipped by 7 bases and J by 7 bases; unmatched bases: 10. This CDR3 reads CASKSGRAGVNEQFF. In DNA form, the CDR3 reads TGTGCCAGCAAGAGCGGGAGGGCCGGTGTGAATGAGCAGTTCTTC.

CDR3 nucleotides: TGTGCCAGCAGCCAAGGCCCCCTGGGGGCGGGGGGGAACACCGGGGAGCTGTTTTTT. This codes for CASSQGPLGAGGNTGELFF. The genes are TRBV4-2 and TRBJ2-2; 8 bases match TRBD2. The length of the CDR3 is 19 residues. The germline V gene encodes CDR1 LGHNA and CDR2 YNFKEQ. The J segment lost 1 base and the V segment lost 1 base, leaving 11 bases of the junction unmatched.

The gene calls are TRBV10-3 and TRBJ2-7; a weak D match, TRBD1 (5 bases). The CDR3 is made up of 13 amino acids. Trimming shortened V by 6 bases and J by 4 bases, and 13 bases separated the two germline ends. Germline V gene lookup returns CDR1 ENHRY and CDR2 SYGVKD. The CDR3 protein is CAISISGFYEQYF. The DNA of the CDR3 is TGTGCCATCAGCATATCAGGGTTTTACGAGCAGTACTTC.

This sequence joins TRBV5-4 and TRBJ2-7, with a weak D call TRBD1 (5 bases). Germline V gene sequence: CDR1 SGHNT, CDR2 YYREEE (reference sequence). The V gene lost 0 bases and the J gene lost 5 bases, with 9 bases spanning the gap. This CDR3 region has 13 residues. CDR3 sequence (DNA): TGTGCCAGCAGCTTGGGGGGCGCGGACGAGCAGTACTTC. Its translation is CASSLGGADEQYF.

The rearrangement joins TRBV11-2 to TRBJ2-1; 7 bases line up with TRBD2. This CDR3 contains 10 residues. The V gene's germline CDR1 is SGHAT and CDR2 FQNNGV. V gave up 11 bases and J gave up 9 bases; unmatched junction bases: 4. CDR3 in amino acids: CADGRAEQFF. The CDR3 DNA sequence: TGTGCCGATGGGAGGGCTGAGCAGTTCTTC.

V and J are TRBV7-9 and TRBJ2-5; 7 bases fit TRBD2. This CDR3 has 13 amino acids. V dropped 5 bases and J dropped 1; count of bases not matched to a gene: 1. The germline V gene has CDR1 SEHNR and CDR2 FQNEAQ (reference sequence). The CDR3 DNA follows: TGTGCCAGCAGCAGGACTAGCCAAGAGACCCAGTACTTC. Translation gives CASSRTSQETQYF.

The chain employs TRBV19 and TRBJ1-1, with D unresolved. The CDR3 sequence is 17 residues long. The V end was cut by 1 base, the J end by 0 bases, with 15 bases between. The germline CDR1 and CDR2 sequences are LNHDA and SQIVND (reference sequence). The CDR3 loop reads CASSIAPWRRVNTEAFF. CDR3 coding DNA: TGTGCCAGTAGTATAGCCCCCTGGCGTCGGGTGAACACTGAAGCTTTCTTT.

The V and J genes are TRBV5-1 and TRBJ2-7; 9 bases map to TRBD1. The germline V gene has CDR1 SGHRS and CDR2 YFSETQ. This CDR3 comprises 16 residues. Trimming removed 4 bases from V and 0 bases from J; junction bases left unmatched: 8. CDR3 sequence: CASSLGQGRISYEQYF. CDR3 sequence (DNA): TGCGCCAGCAGCCTTGGACAGGGGCGGATCTCCTACGAGCAGTACTTC.

The chain links TRBV5-8 to TRBJ2-7; tentative D call: TRBD2 (5 bases). V lost 2 bases, J lost 0 bases, and 18 bases lay in between. The length of the CDR3 is 17 residues. Germline CDR1 SGHTS, CDR2 YDEGEE. CDR3 coding DNA: TGTGCCAGCAGCTTTCCCCCCCCGGGGAGTATCTCCTACGAGCAGTACTTC. It translates to CASSFPPPGSISYEQYF.